One sample yielded the 19 T cell receptor beta chains listed below, sequenced in a study of a mutant IDH1 vaccine in newly diagnosed glioma. Their specific antigens are unknown. Noted time point: week 35, safety follow-up. Mutant IDH1 20-mer peptide, at 300 ug, made up each vaccine dose, with topical imiquimod. Produced via immunoSEQ multiplex PCR; TCRdb's table is partial and in-frame only. The repertoire holds more than 45,000 clones, with 88% as singletons. Here the sequenced sample was PBMCs, taken from a glioma patient whose treatment included an IDH1 peptide vaccine. The origin of the receptors is a woman aged 40 to 50 with glioma.

The chain employs TRBV2 and TRBJ2-2; the D is unclear. The CDR3 extends over 13 amino acids. V gave up 4 bases and J gave up 1 base, with 4 bases separating them. Germline CDR1 reads SNHLY; CDR2 reads FYNNEI. As DNA, the CDR3 is TGTGCCAGCAGTGCGGGGAACACCGGGGAGCTGTTTTTT. Residues: CASSAGNTGELFF. The variable domain in full, with the rest retrieved from reference TRBV2 and TRBJ2-2, is EPEVTQTPSHQVTQMGQEVILRCVPISNHLYFYWYRQILGQKVEFLVSFYNNEISEKSEIFDDQFSVERPDGSNFTLKIRSTKLEDSAMYFCASSAGNTGELFFGEGSRLTVL.

The chain joins TRBV4-1 to TRBJ2-2; D gene ambiguous. This CDR3 spans 15 amino acids. The V gene lost 1 base and the J gene lost 4 bases, with 10 bases spanning the gap. The germline V gene encodes CDR1 MGHRA and CDR2 YSYEKL. CDR3 region: CASSQGADATGELFF. The CDR3 DNA reads as TGCGCCAGCAGCCAAGGGGCCGATGCCACCGGGGAGCTGTTTTTT.

The chain links TRBV5-1 to TRBJ2-7; 8 nucleotides align to TRBD1. With 4 bases clipped from V and 7 bases from J, the junction kept 10 bases outside the gene matches. Germline-derived CDR1 and CDR2 are SGHRS and YFSETQ. The length of the CDR3 is 14 residues. In DNA, the CDR3 is TGCGCCAGCAGCGAGTGGACAGGGCGTCAAGAGCAGTACTTC. It encodes CASSEWTGRQEQYF.

The rearrangement links TRBV7-6 to TRBJ1-4; D remains ambiguous. CDR1 is SGHVS and CDR2 is FNYEAQ in the germline V gene. V lost 7 bases and J 5 bases, leaving 20 bases between the germline ends. This CDR3 contains 16 residues. The CDR3 region has the DNA TGTGCCAGCAAGGTTTCCCCGTCCATGACGAATGAAAAACTGTTTTTT. Translation: CASKVSPSMTNEKLFF.

The chain employs TRBV7-9 and TRBJ2-1, with TRBD2 as a possible D gene (6 bases). This CDR3 contains 12 residues. The ends were cut back, 5 bases at V and 7 bases at J, with 9 bases in the middle. Looked up from germline, CDR1 is SEHNR and CDR2 is FQNEAQ (reference sequence). CDR3: CASSERENEQFF. DNA for the CDR3: TGTGCCAGCAGCGAACGGGAGAATGAGCAGTTCTTC. The full variable domain, completed using reference TRBV7-9 and TRBJ2-1, is DTGVSQNPRHKITKRGQNVTFRCDPISEHNRLYWYRQTLGQGPEFLTYFQNEAQLEKSRLLSDRFSAERPKGSFSTLEIQRTEQGDSAMYLCASSERENEQFFGPGTRLTVL.

The chain is built from TRBV6-1 and TRBJ1-2, with TRBD1 as a possible D gene (5 bases). Trimming removed 4 bases at V and 1 base at J, with 10 bases between. Germline V CDR1 and CDR2: MNHNS, SASEGT. The CDR3 is 14 amino acids. The CDR3 nucleotides read TGTGCCAGCAGTGTCAGACAGCTTAACTATGGCTACACCTTC. This encodes CASSVRQLNYGYTF.

The chain uses TRBV19 and TRBJ2-2; D gene uncertain. Deletions cut 6 bases from V and 2 bases from J, with 4 bases between. CDR3 length: 12 amino acids. Germline V gene lookup returns CDR1 LNHDA and CDR2 SQIVND (reference sequence). CDR3 amino acids: CASRDNTGELFF. The CDR3 region has the DNA TGTGCCAGTAGGGATAACACCGGGGAGCTGTTTTTT.

CDR3 DNA: TGTGCCAGCCTAGGAGGGGATTGTCAGCCCCAGCATTTT. Its protein is CASLGGDCQPQHF. This sequence joins TRBV6-5 and TRBJ1-5; tentatively, D is TRBD1 (5 bases). Germline V gene data show CDR1 as MNHEY and CDR2 as SVGAGI. Trimming shortened V by 8 bases and J by 6 bases, and 14 bases separated the two germline ends. The CDR3 length is 13 residues.

The V gene is TRBV29-1, the J gene TRBJ2-7, with TRBD2 matching over 14 bases. The CDR3 covers 17 residues. Germline V gives CDR1 SQVTM, CDR2 ANQGSEA. V trimming: 0 bases; J trimming: 4 bases; junction bases outside the gene matches: 8. The CDR3 protein is CSVEDDSGLAGGYEQYF. The CDR3 DNA is TGCAGCGTTGAAGACGACTCAGGACTAGCGGGAGGATACGAGCAGTACTTC.

This chain joins TRBV30 and TRBJ2-7; D possibly corresponds to TRBD1 (5 bases). Germline CDR1 reads GTSNPN; CDR2 reads SVGIG (reference sequence). V lost 2 bases, J lost 4 bases, and 6 bases lay in between. The CDR3 totals 11 residues. CDR3 sequence: CAWSRQYEQYF. CDR3 nucleotides: TGTGCCTGGAGTAGACAGTACGAGCAGTACTTC.

The chain couples TRBV5-1 to TRBJ1-1, with D possibly being TRBD1 (5 bases). The CDR3 spans 15 residues. V was clipped by 3 bases and J by 0 bases, with 12 bases between them. The germline V gene has CDR1 SGHRS and CDR2 YFSETQ. This CDR3 reads CASSSQTELNTEAFF. The CDR3 DNA reads as TGCGCCAGCAGCTCCCAGACAGAACTGAACACTGAAGCTTTCTTT.

V and J are TRBV29-1 and TRBJ2-7; 7 nucleotides match TRBD1. After removal of 4 bases from V and 2 bases from J, the junction contained 5 bases not matched to a gene. In germline, CDR1 is SQVTM, CDR2 ANQGSEA. The CDR3 loop spans 13 amino acids. The CDR3 here is CSVATGVPYEQYF. Here the CDR3 DNA reads TGCAGCGTTGCTACAGGGGTCCCCTACGAGCAGTACTTC.

V is TRBV7-8 and J is TRBJ2-5; a weak D match, TRBD1 (6 bases). Per the germline V gene, CDR1 is SGHVS and CDR2 is FQNEAQ. Trimming shortened V by 1 base and J by 2 bases, and 29 bases separated the two germline ends. This CDR3 is built from 21 residues. The CDR3 DNA follows: TGTGCCAGCAGCTTAGGATACAGGGCGGCCCCAGCAGGGGCTAATCAAGAGACCCAGTACTTC. Protein product: CASSLGYRAAPAGANQETQYF.

V usage is TRBV2 and J usage is TRBJ1-5; D gene ambiguous. Trimming shortened V by 7 bases and J by 4 bases, and 14 bases separated the two germline ends. The CDR3 length is 14 residues. Looked up from germline, CDR1 is SNHLY and CDR2 is FYNNEI. DNA for the CDR3: TGTGCCAGCAACACCCTTAGACTTAATCAGCCCCAGCATTTT. Encoded protein: CASNTLRLNQPQHF.

The chain is built from TRBV7-3 and TRBJ2-2, with D uncertain. There are 13 residues in the CDR3. The V and J ends lost 6 bases and 0 bases respectively, with 5 bases between them. Germline loops: CDR1 SGHTA, CDR2 FQGTGA. CDR3 loop: CASSLSNTGELFF. CDR3 nucleotides: TGTGCCAGCAGTCTTTCGAACACCGGGGAGCTGTTTTTT.

This clone was picked up one time. This rearrangement joins TRBV5-1 to TRBJ2-7; 8 nucleotides match TRBD1. CDR1 and CDR2 from the germline V gene are SGHRS and YFSETQ. With V trimmed by 3 bases and J by 2 bases, 1 base remained unmatched. This CDR3 is built from 13 residues. The CDR3 sequence is CASSSDRAYEQYF. The CDR3, as DNA: TGCGCCAGCAGCTCGGACAGGGCCTACGAGCAGTACTTC.

The chain is built from TRBV27 and TRBJ2-7; 11 positions agree with TRBD2. The CDR3 runs to 16 residues. J gave up 3 bases and V 5 bases, and 9 bases lay outside the gene matches. Germline values: CDR1 MNHEY, CDR2 SMNVEV (reference sequence). CDR3 loop: CASSHLATSGNYEQYF. Written as DNA, the CDR3 is TGTGCCAGCAGTCACCTGGCGACTAGCGGGAACTACGAGCAGTACTTC.

The rearrangement joins TRBV11-2 to TRBJ2-1; D might be TRBD1 or TRBD2, each matching 5 bases. This CDR3 comprises 16 residues. V dropped 4 bases and J dropped 4 bases, with 17 bases sitting between them. Looked up from germline, CDR1 is SGHAT and CDR2 is FQNNGV. The CDR3 spells CASSSGSGTKYNEQFF. As DNA, the CDR3 is TGTGCCAGCAGCTCGGGCTCCGGGACCAAGTACAATGAGCAGTTCTTC.

This clone was recorded a few times. J is TRBJ2-7 and V is TRBV19; D might be TRBD2 (5 bases). Germline V gene sequence: CDR1 LNHDA, CDR2 SQIVND (reference sequence). CDR3 size: 14 residues. Trimming took 10 bases from V and 2 from J, leaving 18 bases between them. The CDR3 nucleotides are TGTGCCACGTCTAGGTCGGGAAGCGCCTACGAGCAGTACTTC. The encoded protein is CATSRSGSAYEQYF.